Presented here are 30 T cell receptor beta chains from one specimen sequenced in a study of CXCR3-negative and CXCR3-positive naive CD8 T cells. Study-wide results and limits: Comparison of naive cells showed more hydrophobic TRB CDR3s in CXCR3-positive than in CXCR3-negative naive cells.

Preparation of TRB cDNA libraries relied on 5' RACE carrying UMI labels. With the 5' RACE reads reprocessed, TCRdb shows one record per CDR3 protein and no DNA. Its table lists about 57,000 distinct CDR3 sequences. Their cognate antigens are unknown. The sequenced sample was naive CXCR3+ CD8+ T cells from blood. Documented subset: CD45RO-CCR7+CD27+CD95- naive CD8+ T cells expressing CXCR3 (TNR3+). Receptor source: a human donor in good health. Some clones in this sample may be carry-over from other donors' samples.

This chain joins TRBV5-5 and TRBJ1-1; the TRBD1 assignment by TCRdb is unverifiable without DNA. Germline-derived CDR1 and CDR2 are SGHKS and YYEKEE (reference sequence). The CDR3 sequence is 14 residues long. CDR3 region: CASSLDPGTTEAFF.

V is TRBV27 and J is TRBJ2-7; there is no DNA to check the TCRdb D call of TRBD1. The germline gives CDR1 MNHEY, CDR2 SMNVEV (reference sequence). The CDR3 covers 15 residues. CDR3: CASSPGQGISYEQYF.

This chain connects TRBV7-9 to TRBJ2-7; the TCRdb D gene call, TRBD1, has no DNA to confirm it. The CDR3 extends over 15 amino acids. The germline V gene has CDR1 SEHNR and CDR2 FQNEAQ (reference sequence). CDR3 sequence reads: CASSATTGKPYEQYF.

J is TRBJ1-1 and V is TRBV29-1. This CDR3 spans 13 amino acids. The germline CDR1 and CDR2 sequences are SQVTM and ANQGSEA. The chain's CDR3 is CSALTLRRTEAFF.

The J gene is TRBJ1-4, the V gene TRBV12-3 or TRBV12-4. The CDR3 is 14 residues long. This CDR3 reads CASSQITQNEKLFF.

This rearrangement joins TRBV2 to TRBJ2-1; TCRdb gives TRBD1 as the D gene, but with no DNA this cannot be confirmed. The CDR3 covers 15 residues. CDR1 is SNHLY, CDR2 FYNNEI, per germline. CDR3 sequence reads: CASSPGDPAYNEQFF.

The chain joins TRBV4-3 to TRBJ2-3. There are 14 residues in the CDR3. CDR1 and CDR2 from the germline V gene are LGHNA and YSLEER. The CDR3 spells CASSQDPITDTQYF.

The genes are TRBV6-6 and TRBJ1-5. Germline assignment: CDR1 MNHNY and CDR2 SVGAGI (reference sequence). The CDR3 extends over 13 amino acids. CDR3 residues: CASSFSNYQPQHF.

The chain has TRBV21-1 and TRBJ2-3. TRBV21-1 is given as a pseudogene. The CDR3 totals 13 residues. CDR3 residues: CASSNTSTDTQYF.

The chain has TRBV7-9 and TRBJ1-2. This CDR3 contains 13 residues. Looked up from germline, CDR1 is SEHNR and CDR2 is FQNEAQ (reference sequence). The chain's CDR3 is CASSLLPERRYTF.

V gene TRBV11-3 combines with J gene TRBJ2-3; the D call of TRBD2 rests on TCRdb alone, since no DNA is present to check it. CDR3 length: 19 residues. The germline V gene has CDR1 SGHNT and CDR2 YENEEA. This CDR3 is CASSLYPGLAGGRADTQYF.

This CDR3 reads CSAQPRISYKQYF. The chain employs TRBV20-1 and TRBJ2-7. From germline, CDR1 is DFQATT and CDR2 SNEGSKA (reference sequence). The CDR3 is 13 residues long.

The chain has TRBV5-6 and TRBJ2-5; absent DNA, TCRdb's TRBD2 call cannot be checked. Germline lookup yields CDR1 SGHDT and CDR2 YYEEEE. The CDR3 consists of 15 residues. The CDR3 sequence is CASSLAAFGGETQYF.

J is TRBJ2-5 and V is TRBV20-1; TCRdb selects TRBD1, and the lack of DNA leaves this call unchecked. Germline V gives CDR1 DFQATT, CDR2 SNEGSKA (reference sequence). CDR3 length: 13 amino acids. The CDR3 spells CSATLRGKETQYF.

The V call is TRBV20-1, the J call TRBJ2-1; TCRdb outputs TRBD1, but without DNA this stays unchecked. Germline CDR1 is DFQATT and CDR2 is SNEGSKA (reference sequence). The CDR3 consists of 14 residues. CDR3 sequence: CSASWGKGDNEQFF.

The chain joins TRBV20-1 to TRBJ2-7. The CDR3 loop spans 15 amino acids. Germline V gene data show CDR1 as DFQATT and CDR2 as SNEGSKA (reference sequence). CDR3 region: CSARDLQALSYEQYF.

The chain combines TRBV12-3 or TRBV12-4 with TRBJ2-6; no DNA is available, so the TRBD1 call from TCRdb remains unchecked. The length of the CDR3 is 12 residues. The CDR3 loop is CASTGGTASFFF.

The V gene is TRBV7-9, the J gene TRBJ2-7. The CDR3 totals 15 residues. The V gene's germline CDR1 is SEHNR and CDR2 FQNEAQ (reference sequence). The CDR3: CASSSVREPSYEQYF.

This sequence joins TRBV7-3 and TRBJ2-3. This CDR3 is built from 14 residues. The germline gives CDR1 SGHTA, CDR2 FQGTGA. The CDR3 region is CASSRLGSTDTQYF.

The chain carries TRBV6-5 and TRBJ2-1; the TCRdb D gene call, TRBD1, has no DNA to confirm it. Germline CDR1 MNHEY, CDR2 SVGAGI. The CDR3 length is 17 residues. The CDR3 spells CASSKGTPQPSYNEQFF.

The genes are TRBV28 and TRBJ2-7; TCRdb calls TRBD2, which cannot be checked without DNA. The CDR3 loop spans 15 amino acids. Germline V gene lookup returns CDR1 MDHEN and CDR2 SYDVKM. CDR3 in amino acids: CASSRENSNDYEQYF.

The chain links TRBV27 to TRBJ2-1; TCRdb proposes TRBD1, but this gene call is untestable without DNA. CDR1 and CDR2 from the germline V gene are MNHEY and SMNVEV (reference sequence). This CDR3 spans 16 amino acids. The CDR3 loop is CASSFLGVGGYNEQFF.

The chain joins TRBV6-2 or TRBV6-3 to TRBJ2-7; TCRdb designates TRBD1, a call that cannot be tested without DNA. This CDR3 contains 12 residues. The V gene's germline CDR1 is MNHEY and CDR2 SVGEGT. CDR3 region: CASSYTGGEQYF.

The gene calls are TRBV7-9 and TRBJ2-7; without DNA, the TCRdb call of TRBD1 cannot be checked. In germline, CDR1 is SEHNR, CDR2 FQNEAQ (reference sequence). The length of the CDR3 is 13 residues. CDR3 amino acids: CASSLSGGGEQYF.

This CDR3 is CASSQDRGTYEQYF. This sequence joins TRBV4-3 and TRBJ2-7; TCRdb selects TRBD1, and the lack of DNA leaves this call unchecked. The V gene's germline CDR1 is LGHNA and CDR2 YSLEER. The CDR3 loop spans 14 amino acids.

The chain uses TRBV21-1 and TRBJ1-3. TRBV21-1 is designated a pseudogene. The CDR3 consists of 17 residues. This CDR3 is CASRSTGTEREGNTIYF.

The CDR3 is CASSLVGDRGSYEQYF. V and J are TRBV7-9 and TRBJ2-7; TCRdb outputs TRBD1, but without DNA this stays unchecked. This CDR3 has 16 amino acids. Germline V CDR1 and CDR2: SEHNR, FQNEAQ (reference sequence).

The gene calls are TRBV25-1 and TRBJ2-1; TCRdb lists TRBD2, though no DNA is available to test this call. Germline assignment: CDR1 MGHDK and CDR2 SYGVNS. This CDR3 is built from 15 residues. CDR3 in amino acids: CASSDRAGGYNEQFF.

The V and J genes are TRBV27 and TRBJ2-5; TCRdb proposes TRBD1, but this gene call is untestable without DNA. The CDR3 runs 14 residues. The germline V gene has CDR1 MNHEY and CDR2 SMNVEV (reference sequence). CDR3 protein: CASSLTGEGETQYF.

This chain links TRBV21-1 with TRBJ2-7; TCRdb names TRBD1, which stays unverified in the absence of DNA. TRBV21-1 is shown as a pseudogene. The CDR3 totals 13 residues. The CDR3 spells CASYGTGTYEQYF.